This TCR beta chain was documented in a study of patients and donors after allogeneic stem cell transplantation (TCRdb year 2020). The CDR3 runs 13 amino acids, cysteine and phenylalanine included. Only CDR3 DNA is held: 39 bases, read in frame from base 1. In the germline V gene, CDR1 corresponds to SNHLY and CDR2 to FYNNEI. V lost 3 bases and J lost 3 bases; the stretch between them is 9 bases long. Library creation used RT-PCR. The sample was run on a NextSeq 550. Using fastp trimming at Q25 and MiXCR clonotype assembly, TCRdb reanalyzed the public sequencing data and kept in-frame beta chains. Each entry merges the rows of one CDR3 protein and shows their most common DNA and genes. Present in this sample are more than 850,000 distinct CDR3 sequences, over 15% of which were seen just once. In total, the top ten clones hold roughly 6.4% of the sample. Only a few counts were recorded for this clonotype. This clone's antigen is unknown. There are no base qualities to consult, and no much larger clone falls within one base.

The sample comprised blood, either unsorted or a sorted T cell fraction (not recorded which). The sequence joins TRBV2 to TRBJ2-7, with no D gene named confidently. This TCR came from a human donor who was either an allogeneic HSCT recipient or a stem cell or donor lymphocyte infusion donor (not recorded which). It is not recorded whose cells these are; they may come from a transplant donor. The CDR3 here reads CASSEKVVYEQYF. The DNA reads TGTGCCAGCAGTGAGAAAGTAGTCTACGAGCAGTACTTC.